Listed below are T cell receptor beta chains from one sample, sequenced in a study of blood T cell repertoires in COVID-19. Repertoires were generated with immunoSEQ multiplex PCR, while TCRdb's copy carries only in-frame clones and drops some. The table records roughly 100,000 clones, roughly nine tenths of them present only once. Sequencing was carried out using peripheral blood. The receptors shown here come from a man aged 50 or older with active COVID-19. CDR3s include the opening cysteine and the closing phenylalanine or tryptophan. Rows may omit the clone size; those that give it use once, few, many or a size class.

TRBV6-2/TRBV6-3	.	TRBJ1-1	CASSYSLGLEAFF
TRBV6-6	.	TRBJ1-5	CASSPWDTKYNQPQHF
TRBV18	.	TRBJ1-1	CASSRSTVITEAFF
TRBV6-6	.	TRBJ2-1	CASSIGGGAYNEQFF
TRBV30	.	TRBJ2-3	CAWSEGLSHTDTQYF
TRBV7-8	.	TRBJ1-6	CASSPRGPKQRNSPLHF
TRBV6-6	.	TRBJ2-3	CASSYSAGTDTQYF
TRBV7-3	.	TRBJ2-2	CASSLVATSGGFTGELFF
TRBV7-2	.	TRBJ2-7	CASSWKTGYHEQYF
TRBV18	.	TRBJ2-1	CASSDMTGMSSYNEQFF
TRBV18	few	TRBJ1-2	CASSPSGVNYGYTF
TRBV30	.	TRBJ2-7	CAWSVQVSYEQYF
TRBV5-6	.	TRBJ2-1	CASSATVGLNEQFF
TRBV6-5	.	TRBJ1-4	CASSRDRVKEKLFF
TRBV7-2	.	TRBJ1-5	CASSPETGGYNQPQHF
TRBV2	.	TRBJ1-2	CASNRGREYGYTF
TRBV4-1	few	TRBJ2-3	CASSPEDSGGPSTDTQYF
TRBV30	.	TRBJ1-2	CAWSGTGAGGYTF
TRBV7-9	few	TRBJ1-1	CASSRGQVNTEAFF
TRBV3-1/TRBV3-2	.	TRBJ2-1	CASSQVGASKYNEQFF
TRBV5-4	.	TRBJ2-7	CASSSGQSPYEQYF
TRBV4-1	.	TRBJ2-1	CASSQRVAGVYNEQFF
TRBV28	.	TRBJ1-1	CASSLARDTAFF
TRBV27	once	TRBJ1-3	CASSPYPLSGNTIYF
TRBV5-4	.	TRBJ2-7	CASRPPDSYEQYF
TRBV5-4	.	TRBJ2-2	CASSWMGLDTGELFF
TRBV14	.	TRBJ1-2	CASSQNRGYGYTF
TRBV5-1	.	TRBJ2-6	CASSSTASQGYSGANVLTF
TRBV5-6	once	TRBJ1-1	CASSSLDRDTEAFF
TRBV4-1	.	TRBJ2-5	CASSQDWLAGGPPETQYF
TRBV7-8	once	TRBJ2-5	CASRRGAQETQYF
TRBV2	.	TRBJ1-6	CASSQDRGGRSLHF
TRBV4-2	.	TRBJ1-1	CASSQQGQGILGTEAFF
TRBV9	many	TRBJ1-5	CASSVQDNQPQHF
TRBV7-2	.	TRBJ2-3	CASSLTGTSGGSLYF
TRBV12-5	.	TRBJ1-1	CASGSGNEAFF
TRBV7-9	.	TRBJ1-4	CASSLRQGNEKLFF
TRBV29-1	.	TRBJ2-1	CSVSGQGRGNEQFF
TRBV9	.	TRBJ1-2	CASSVGQGAGGYTF
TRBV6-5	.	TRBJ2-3	CASSRPQGDTQYF
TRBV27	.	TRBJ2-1	CASSQDRGTYNEQFF
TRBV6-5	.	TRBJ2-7	CASSYGAGGEQYF
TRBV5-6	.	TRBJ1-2	CASSFYDYGYTF